The rows below give T cell receptor beta chains drawn from one sample of a study of sequential checkpoint blockade in melanoma. The assay was immunoSEQ multiplex PCR, and TCRdb's table has in-frame clones only and misses some. This sample has about 2,400 clones; 19% occur once, and the top ten carry roughly 15%. Sample: tumor tissue (inferred from file names), taken from a patient given nivolumab and ipilimumab in sequence. Receptors were obtained from a human donor with melanoma. Both conserved end residues are part of each CDR3. Each record gives: clone size, CDR3 length, D gene, J gene, V gene, CDR3 protein, CDR3 DNA. The D gene is left open where the match is weak. The listing skips clone size in some rows; elsewhere it reads once, few, many or a size class.

>NA|14|NA|TRBJ2-2|TRBV5-1
CASQSMTQGGELFF
TGCGCCAGCCAATCGATGACTCAAGGCGGGGAGCTGTTTTTT
>few|14|NA|TRBJ1-2|TRBV30
CAWTLRGLLGGYTF
TGTGCCTGGACTCTTCGGGGCCTTCTCGGGGGCTACACCTTC
>few|14|NA|TRBJ1-4|TRBV30
CALSGGLEGEKLFF
TGTGCTTTGAGCGGGGGTCTCGAAGGCGAAAAACTGTTTTTT
>medium-sized|15|NA|TRBJ2-2|TRBV11-3
CASSRDRSATGELFF
TGTGCCAGCAGCAGGGACCGGAGTGCCACCGGGGAGCTGTTTTTT
>NA|17|TRBD2|TRBJ2-1|TRBV12-5
CASNSRGSGRRDNEQFF
TGTGCCAGCAACTCCCGGGGAAGCGGGAGGCGGGACAATGAGCAGTTCTTC
>NA|18|TRBD2|TRBJ2-5|TRBV6-1
CASSEAIAGGLGGETQYF
TGTGCCAGCAGTGAAGCGATAGCGGGGGGGCTAGGAGGGGAGACCCAGTACTTC
>many|15|TRBD2|TRBJ2-5|TRBV23-1
CASSQSAGARGTQYF
TGCGCCAGCAGCCAATCCGCGGGAGCCCGGGGGACCCAGTACTTC
>NA|16|TRBD2|TRBJ2-1|TRBV18
CASSPPGLAGVNEQFF
TGTGCCAGCTCACCCCCGGGACTAGCGGGAGTCAATGAGCAGTTCTTC
>medium-sized|16|TRBD2|TRBJ2-7|TRBV4-1
CASSQDGGGTLHEQYF
TGCGCCAGCAGCCAAGATGGGGGGGGGACTCTCCACGAGCAGTACTTC
>NA|15|TRBD2|TRBJ2-1|TRBV28
CASSLDTSGYNEQFF
TGTGCCAGCAGTTTGGATACTAGCGGTTACAATGAGCAGTTCTTC
>NA|13|NA|TRBJ1-1|TRBV6-8
CASSYWENTEAFF
TGTGCCAGCAGTTACTGGGAGAACACTGAAGCTTTCTTT
>medium-sized|14|NA|TRBJ1-6|TRBV11-3
CASSLSSGHSPLHF
TGTGCCAGCAGCTTATCTTCGGGACATTCACCCCTCCACTTT
>NA|15|TRBD1|TRBJ1-2|TRBV28
CASSPRGQASYGYTF
TGTGCCAGCAGTCCAAGGGGACAGGCATCTTATGGCTACACCTTC
>medium-sized|15|TRBD2|TRBJ2-5|TRBV11-3
CASSLEIAGWGTQYF
TGTGCCAGCAGCTTAGAGATAGCGGGTTGGGGGACCCAGTACTTC
>few|15|TRBD1|TRBJ1-1|TRBV15
CATSRETGGGTEAFF
TGTGCCACCAGCAGAGAAACAGGGGGAGGCACTGAAGCTTTCTTT
>few|11|TRBD1|TRBJ2-1|TRBV6-4
CASGQGTGLFF
TGTGCCAGCGGCCAGGGGACAGGTCTTTTCTTC
>medium-sized|16|TRBD1|TRBJ1-2|TRBV11-3
CASSPIGTGFIYGYTF
TGTGCCAGCAGCCCGATCGGGACAGGGTTTATCTATGGCTACACCTTC
>once|15|TRBD2|TRBJ2-7|TRBV10-2
CASRSGLAGRGEQYF
TGCGCCAGCAGATCGGGACTAGCGGGAAGGGGCGAGCAGTACTTC
>few|15|NA|TRBJ1-1|TRBV11-3
CASSLVLLSGGRAFF
TGTGCCAGCAGCTTAGTCTTGTTGTCGGGGGGGAGAGCTTTCTTT
>NA|16|NA|TRBJ2-1|TRBV6-8
CASSLAFLGGYNEQFF
TGTGCCAGCAGCCTCGCGTTTCTCGGCGGCTACAATGAGCAGTTCTTC
>medium-sized|19|TRBD2|TRBJ2-1|TRBV11-3
CASSSRPRGYSGEYNEQFF
TGTGCCAGCAGCAGCCGGCCCCGAGGGTACAGCGGGGAGTACAATGAGCAGTTCTTC
>few|14|NA|TRBJ2-4|TRBV11-3
CASSWGDSKNIQYF
TGTGCCAGCAGCTGGGGGGACAGCAAAAACATTCAGTACTTC
>few|13|NA|TRBJ2-1|TRBV6-8
CAISQSRYNEQFF
TGTGCCATCAGCCAGTCCCGCTACAATGAGCAGTTCTTC
>NA|14|NA|TRBJ2-7|TRBV19
CASSGETGSYEQYF
TGTGCCAGTAGTGGGGAGACGGGCTCCTACGAGCAGTACTTC
>few|12|NA|TRBJ2-7|TRBV30
CAWSRVSYEQYF
TGTGCCTGGAGTAGGGTCTCCTACGAGCAGTACTTC
>NA|14|TRBD1|TRBJ2-7|TRBV5-1
CASSWGQEAYEQYF
TGCGCCAGCAGCTGGGGACAGGAGGCCTACGAGCAGTACTTC
>few|13|NA|TRBJ2-7|TRBV7-1
CASSYGAYYEQYF
TGTGCCAGCAGCTATGGCGCATACTACGAGCAGTACTTC
>few|15|NA|TRBJ1-4|TRBV9
CASSPTGAWNEKLFF
TGTGCCAGCAGCCCAACGGGGGCTTGGAATGAAAAACTGTTTTTT
>medium-sized|15|NA|TRBJ2-7|TRBV11-3
CASSLMYTLSYEQYF
TGTGCCAGCAGCTTAATGTATACCCTCTCCTACGAGCAGTACTTC
>medium-sized|17|TRBD2|TRBJ2-4|TRBV11-3
CASSLRLAGGAKNIQYF
TGTGCCAGCAGCTTAAGACTAGCGGGGGGAGCCAAAAACATTCAGTACTTC
>few|13|NA|TRBJ1-4|TRBV7-2
CASSLSPNEKLFF
TGTGCCAGCAGCTTAAGCCCTAATGAAAAACTGTTTTTT
>NA|15|TRBD2|TRBJ2-1|TRBV5-1
CASSLGSGVYNEQFF
TGCGCCAGCAGCTTGGGGAGCGGGGTCTACAATGAGCAGTTCTTC
>many|15|TRBD2|TRBJ2-5|TRBV11-3
CASSFTSGGKETQYF
TGTGCCAGCAGTTTCACTAGCGGAGGTAAAGAGACCCAGTACTTC
>NA|16|TRBD1|TRBJ1-2|TRBV18
CASSPGTGGSHYGYTF
TGTGCCAGCTCACCAGGGACAGGGGGTTCGCACTATGGCTACACCTTC
>medium-sized|15|NA|TRBJ2-3|TRBV9
CASSVLAVSTDTQYF
TGTGCCAGCAGCGTCCTAGCAGTGAGCACAGATACGCAGTATTTT
>NA|15|TRBD2|TRBJ2-3|TRBV19
CASMRAGEPTDTQYF
TGTGCCAGTATGCGAGCGGGGGAACCCACAGATACGCAGTATTTT
>few|15|TRBD1|TRBJ2-1|TRBV9
CASSVAGTGDNEQFF
TGTGCCAGCAGCGTAGCCGGGACAGGGGACAATGAGCAGTTCTTC
>NA|15|TRBD2|TRBJ2-1|TRBV15
CATSRSSGIYNEQFF
TGTGCCACCAGCAGATCTAGCGGGATATACAATGAGCAGTTCTTC
>NA|14|NA|TRBJ2-5|TRBV6-8
CASSMTSLRETQYF
TGTGCCAGCAGCATGACTAGTCTCCGCGAGACCCAGTACTTC
>many|15|NA|TRBJ2-3|TRBV11-3
CASSLDGHGTDTQYF
TGTGCCAGCAGCTTAGACGGCCACGGCACAGATACGCAGTATTTT
>medium-sized|14|NA|TRBJ2-3|TRBV11-3
CASSLILVVDTQYF
TGTGCCAGCAGCTTAATTCTCGTAGTAGATACGCAGTATTTT
>medium-sized|15|NA|TRBJ1-5|TRBV11-3
CASSLGTVSNQPQHF
TGTGCCAGCAGCTTAGGGACCGTAAGCAATCAGCCCCAGCATTTT